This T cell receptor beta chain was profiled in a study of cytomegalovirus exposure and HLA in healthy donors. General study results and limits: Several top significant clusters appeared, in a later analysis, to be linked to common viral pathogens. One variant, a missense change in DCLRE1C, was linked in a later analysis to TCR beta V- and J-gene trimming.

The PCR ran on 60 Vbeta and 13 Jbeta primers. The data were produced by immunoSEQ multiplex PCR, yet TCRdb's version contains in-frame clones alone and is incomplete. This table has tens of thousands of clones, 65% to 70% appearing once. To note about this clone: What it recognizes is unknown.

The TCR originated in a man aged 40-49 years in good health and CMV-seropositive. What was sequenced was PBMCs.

CDR3 sequence: CASSLSGQAGGETQYF. In nucleotides, the CDR3 is TGCGCCAGCAGCTTGTCGGGACAGGCGGGCGGAGAGACCCAGTACTTC. The chain employs TRBV5-1 and TRBJ2-5; TRBD1 matches at 8 bases. The germline CDR1 and CDR2 sequences are SGHRS and YFSETQ. This CDR3 region has 16 residues. J was trimmed by 4 bases and V by 1 base; bases with no gene match: 9. Complete variable domain (other parts from reference TRBV5-1 and TRBJ2-5): KAGVTQTPRYLIKTRGQQVTLSCSPISGHRSVSWYQQTPGQGLQFLFEYFSETQRNKGNFPGRFSGRQFSNSRSEMNVSTLELGDSALYLCASSLSGQAGGETQYFGPGTRLLVL.